This T cell receptor beta chain was recovered during a study of identical twins. A universal primer site was added by template switching, and unique molecular identifiers were carried by the cDNA. TCRdb called the 5' RACE reads again in MiXCR, with one record for every CDR3 protein. The sample shows some 320,000 distinct CDR3 sequences, 12% of them seen only once. This same sample was also part of a study on yellow fever vaccine responses in identical twins.

The sequenced material came from CD8+ T cells sorted from blood. The clonotype comes from a woman in her late teens or twenties in good health.

The CDR3 region is CASSGTSGREETQYF. CDR3 DNA sequence: TGTGCCAGCAGTGGGACTAGCGGGAGAGAAGAGACCCAGTACTTC. The rearrangement joins TRBV12-3 or TRBV12-4 to TRBJ2-5; 14 nucleotides match TRBD2. This CDR3 is built from 15 residues. Germline trimming cut 5 bases from V and 3 bases from J; bases unmatched to any gene: 2.